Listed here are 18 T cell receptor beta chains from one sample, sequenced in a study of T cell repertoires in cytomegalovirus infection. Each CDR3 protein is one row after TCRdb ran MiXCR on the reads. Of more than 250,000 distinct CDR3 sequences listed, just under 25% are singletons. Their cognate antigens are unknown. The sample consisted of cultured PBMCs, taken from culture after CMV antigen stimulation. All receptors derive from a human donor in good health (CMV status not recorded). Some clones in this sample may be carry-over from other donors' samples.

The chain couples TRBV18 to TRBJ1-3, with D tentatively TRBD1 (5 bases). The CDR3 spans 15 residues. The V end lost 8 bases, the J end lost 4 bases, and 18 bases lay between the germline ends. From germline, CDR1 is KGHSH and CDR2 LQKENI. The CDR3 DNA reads TGTGCCAGCGCCACAGGCGAAGGTCCCGGAAACACCATATATTTT. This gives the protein CASATGEGPGNTIYF.

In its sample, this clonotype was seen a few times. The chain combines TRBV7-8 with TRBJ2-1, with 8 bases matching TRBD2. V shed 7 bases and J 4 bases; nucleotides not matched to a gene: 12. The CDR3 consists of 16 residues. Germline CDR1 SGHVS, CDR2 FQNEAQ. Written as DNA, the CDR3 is TGTGCCAGCACCCCTAAGGGCCTAGCGGGTTACAATGAGCAGTTCTTC. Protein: CASTPKGLAGYNEQFF. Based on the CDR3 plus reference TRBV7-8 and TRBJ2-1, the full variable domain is GAGVSQSPRYKVAKRGQDVALRCDPISGHVSLFWYQQALGQGPEFLTYFQNEAQLDKSGLPSDRFFAERPEGSVSTLKIQRTQQEDSAVYLCASTPKGLAGYNEQFFGPGTRLTVL.

The CDR3 region has the DNA TGCAGTGCTAGAGAGACCAAATTAAGACTAGCGGGAGCGAACACCGGGGAGCTGTTTTTT. Translation gives CSARETKLRLAGANTGELFF. The chain links TRBV20-1 to TRBJ2-2; 12 positions match TRBD2. CDR1 is DFQATT and CDR2 is SNEGSKA in the germline V gene (reference sequence). Trimming removed 0 bases from V and 0 bases from J; junction bases left unmatched: 11. The CDR3 is made up of 20 amino acids.

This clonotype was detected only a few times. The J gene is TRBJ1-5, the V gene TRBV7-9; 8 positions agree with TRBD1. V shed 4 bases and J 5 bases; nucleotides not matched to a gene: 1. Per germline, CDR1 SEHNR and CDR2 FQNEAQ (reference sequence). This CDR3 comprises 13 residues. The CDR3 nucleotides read TGTGCCAGCAGCTCAGGGGGCCATCAGCCCCAGCATTTT. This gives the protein CASSSGGHQPQHF.

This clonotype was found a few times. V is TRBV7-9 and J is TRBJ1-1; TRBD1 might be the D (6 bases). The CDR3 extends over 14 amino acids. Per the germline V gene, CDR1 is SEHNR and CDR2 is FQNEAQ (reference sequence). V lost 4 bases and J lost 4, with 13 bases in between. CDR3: CASSSWTELTEAFF. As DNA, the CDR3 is TGTGCCAGCAGCTCATGGACAGAGCTCACTGAAGCTTTCTTT.

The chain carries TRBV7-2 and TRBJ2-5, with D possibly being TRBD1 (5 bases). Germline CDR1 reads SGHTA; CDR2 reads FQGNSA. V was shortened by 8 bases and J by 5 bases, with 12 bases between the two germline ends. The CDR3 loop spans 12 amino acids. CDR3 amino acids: CASRTSGETQYF. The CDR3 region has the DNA TGTGCCAGCCGGACGTCAGGGGAGACCCAGTACTTC.

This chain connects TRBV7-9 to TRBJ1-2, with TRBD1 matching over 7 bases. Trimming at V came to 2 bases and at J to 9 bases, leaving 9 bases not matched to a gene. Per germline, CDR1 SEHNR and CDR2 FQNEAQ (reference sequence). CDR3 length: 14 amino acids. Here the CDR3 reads CASSLKDRDTRYTF. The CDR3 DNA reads TGTGCCAGCAGCTTAAAAGACAGGGATACGCGCTACACCTTC.

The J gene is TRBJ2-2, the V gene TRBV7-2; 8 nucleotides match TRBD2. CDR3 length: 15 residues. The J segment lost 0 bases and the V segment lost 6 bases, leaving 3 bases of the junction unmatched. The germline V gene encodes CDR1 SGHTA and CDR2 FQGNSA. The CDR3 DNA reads TGTGCCAGCAGACCGACTAGCGCGAACACCGGGGAGCTGTTTTTT. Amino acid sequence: CASRPTSANTGELFF.

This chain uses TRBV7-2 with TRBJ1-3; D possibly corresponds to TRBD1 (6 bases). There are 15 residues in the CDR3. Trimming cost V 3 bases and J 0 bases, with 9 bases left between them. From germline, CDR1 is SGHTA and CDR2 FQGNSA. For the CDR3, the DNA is TGTGCCAGCAGCTTGGACAGCTACTCTGGAAACACCATATATTTT. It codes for CASSLDSYSGNTIYF.

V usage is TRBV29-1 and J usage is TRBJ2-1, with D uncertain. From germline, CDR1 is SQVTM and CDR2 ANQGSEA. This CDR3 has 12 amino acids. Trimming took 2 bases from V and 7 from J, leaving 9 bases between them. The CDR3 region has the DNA TGCAGCGTTGAAAGAGAGTTAAATGAGCAGTTCTTC. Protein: CSVERELNEQFF.

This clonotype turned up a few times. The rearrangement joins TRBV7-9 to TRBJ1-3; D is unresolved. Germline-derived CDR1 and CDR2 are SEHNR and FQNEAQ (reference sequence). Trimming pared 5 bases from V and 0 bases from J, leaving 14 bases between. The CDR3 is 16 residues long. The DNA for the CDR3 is TGTGCCAGCAGCCCCATAGGGCGCCACTCTGGAAACACCATATATTTT. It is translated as CASSPIGRHSGNTIYF.

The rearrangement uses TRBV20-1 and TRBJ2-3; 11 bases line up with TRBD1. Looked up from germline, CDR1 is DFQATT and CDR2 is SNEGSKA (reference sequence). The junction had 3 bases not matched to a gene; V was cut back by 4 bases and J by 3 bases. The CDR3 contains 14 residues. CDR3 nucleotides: TGCAGTGCTACGGACAGGGGGCAGACAGATACGCAGTATTTT. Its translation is CSATDRGQTDTQYF.

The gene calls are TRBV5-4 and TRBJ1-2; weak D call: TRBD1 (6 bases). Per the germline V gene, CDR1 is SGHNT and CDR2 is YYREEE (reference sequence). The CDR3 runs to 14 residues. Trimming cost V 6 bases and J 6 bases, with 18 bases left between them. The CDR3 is CASMTLRGRNGYTF. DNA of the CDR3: TGTGCCAGCATGACTCTGAGGGGGAGAAATGGCTACACCTTC.

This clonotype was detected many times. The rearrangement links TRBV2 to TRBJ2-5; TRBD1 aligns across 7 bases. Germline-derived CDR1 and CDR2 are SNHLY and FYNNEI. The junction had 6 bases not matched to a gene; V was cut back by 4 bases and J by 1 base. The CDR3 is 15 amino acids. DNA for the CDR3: TGTGCCAGCAGTGGGACCGGGACAGCCCAAGAGACCCAGTACTTC. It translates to CASSGTGTAQETQYF.

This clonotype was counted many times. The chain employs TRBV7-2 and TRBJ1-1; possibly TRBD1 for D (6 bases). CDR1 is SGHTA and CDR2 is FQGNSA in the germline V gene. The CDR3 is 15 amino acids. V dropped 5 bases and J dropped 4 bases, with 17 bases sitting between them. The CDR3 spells CASSPQQGVITEAFF. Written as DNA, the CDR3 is TGTGCCAGCAGCCCCCAACAGGGCGTTATCACTGAAGCTTTCTTT. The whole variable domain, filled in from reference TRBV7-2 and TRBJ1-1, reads GAGVSQSPSNKVTEKGKDVELRCDPISGHTALYWYRQSLGQGLEFLIYFQGNSAPDKSGLPSDRFSAERTGGSVSTLTIQRTQQEDSAVYLCASSPQQGVITEAFFGQGTRLTVV.

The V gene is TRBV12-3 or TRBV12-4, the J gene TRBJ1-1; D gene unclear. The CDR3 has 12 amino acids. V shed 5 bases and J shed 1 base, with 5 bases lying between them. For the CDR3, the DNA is TGTGCCAGCAGTACAGCGAACACTGAAGCTTTCTTT. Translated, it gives CASSTANTEAFF.

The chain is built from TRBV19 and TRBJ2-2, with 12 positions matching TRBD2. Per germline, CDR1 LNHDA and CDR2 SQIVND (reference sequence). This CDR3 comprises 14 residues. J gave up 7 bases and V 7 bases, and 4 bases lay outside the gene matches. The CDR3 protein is CASTWTSGNGELFF. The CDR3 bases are TGTGCCAGTACCTGGACTAGCGGGAACGGGGAGCTGTTTTTT. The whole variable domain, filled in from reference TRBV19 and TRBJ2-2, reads DGGITQSPKYLFRKEGQNVTLSCEQNLNHDAMYWYRQDPGQGLRLIYYSQIVNDFQKGDIAEGYSVSREKKESFPLTVTSAQKNPTAFYLCASTWTSGNGELFFGEGSRLTVL.

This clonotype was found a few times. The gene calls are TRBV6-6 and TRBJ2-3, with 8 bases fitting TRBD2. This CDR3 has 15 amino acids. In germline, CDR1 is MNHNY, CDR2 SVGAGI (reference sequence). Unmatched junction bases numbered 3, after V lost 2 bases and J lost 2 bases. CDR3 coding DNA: TGTGCCAGCAGTTACACTAGCGGATTCACAGATACGCAGTATTTT. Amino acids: CASSYTSGFTDTQYF.